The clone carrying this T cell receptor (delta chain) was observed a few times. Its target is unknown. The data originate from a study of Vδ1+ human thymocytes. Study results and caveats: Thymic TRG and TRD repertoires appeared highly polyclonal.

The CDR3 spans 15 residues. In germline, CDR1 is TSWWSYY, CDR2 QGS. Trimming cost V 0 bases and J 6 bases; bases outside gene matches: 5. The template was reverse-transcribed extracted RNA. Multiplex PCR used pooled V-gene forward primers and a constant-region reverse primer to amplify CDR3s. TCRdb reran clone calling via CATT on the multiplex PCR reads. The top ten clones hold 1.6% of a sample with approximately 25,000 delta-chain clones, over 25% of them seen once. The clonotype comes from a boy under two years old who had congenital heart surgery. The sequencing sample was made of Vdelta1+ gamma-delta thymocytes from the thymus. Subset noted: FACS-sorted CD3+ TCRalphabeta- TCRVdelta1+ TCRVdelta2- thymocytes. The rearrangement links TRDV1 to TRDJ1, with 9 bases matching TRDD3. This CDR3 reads CALGELPTGGHKLIF. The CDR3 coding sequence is TGTGCTCTTGGGGAACTTCCGACTGGGGGACATAAACTCATCTTT.